A single TCR beta chain is shown here with its context. Measured with immunoSEQ multiplex PCR; TCRdb has only the in-frame clones, and not every one. This table holds some 45,000 clones, approximately 80% found once. These data belong to a study of blood T cell repertoires in COVID-19. As for the study in general: Spain, Italy and the United States supplied samples that represented acute and convalescent COVID-19. PBMCs, B-cell-depleted T cells, or T cells provided the cDNA or gDNA that made up the material.

Trimming pared 3 bases from V and 6 bases from J, leaving 15 bases between. Looked up from germline, CDR1 is SSHAT and CDR2 is FNYEAQ (reference sequence). The CDR3 has 15 residues. The chain is built from TRBV7-7 and TRBJ2-1; D might be TRBD1 (5 bases). This TCR was recovered from a man between 65 and 85 years old with active or convalescent COVID-19. The sequenced sample was peripheral blood. For the CDR3, the DNA is TGTGCCAGCAGCTTGGGCACAGACAGTACCAATGAGCAGTTCTTC. It codes for CASSLGTDSTNEQFF.